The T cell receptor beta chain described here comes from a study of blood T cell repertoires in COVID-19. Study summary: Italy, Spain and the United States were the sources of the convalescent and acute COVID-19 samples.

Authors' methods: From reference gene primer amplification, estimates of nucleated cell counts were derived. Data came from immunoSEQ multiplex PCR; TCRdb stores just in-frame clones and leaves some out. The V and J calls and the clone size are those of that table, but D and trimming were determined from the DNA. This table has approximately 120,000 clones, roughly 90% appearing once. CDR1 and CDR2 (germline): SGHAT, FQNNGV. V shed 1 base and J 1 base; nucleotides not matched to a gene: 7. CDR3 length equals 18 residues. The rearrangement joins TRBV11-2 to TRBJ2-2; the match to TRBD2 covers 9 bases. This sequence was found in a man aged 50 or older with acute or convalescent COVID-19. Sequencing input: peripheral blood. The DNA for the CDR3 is TGTGCCAGCAGCTTAGCAGCGGGAGGCCCCGGGAACACCGGGGAGCTGTTTTTT. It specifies CASSLAAGGPGNTGELFF.